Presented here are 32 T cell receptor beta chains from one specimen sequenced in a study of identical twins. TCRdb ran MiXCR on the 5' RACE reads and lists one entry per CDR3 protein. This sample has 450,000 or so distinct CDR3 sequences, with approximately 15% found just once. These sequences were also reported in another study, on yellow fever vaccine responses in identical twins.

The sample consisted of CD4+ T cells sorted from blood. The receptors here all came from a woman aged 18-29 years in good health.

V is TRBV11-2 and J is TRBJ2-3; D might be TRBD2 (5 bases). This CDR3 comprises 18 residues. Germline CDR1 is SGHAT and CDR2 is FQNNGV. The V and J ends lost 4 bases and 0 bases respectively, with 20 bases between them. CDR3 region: CASSSRLRAPQSTDTQYF. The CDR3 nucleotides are TGTGCCAGCAGCTCCAGACTAAGAGCTCCCCAAAGCACAGATACGCAGTATTTT.

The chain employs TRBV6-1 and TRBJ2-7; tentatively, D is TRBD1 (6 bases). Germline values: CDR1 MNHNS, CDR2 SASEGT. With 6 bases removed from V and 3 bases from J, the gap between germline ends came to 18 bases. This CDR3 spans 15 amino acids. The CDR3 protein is CASSPGQLPVYEQYF. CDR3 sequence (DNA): TGTGCCAGCAGCCCTGGACAGTTGCCGGTCTACGAGCAGTACTTC.

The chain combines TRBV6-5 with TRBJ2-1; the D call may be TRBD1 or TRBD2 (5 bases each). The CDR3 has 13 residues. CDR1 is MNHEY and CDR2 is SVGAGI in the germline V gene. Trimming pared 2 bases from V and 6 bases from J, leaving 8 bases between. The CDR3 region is CASSYPGTNEQFF. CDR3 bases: TGTGCCAGCAGTTACCCCGGGACCAATGAGCAGTTCTTC.

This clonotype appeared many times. The CDR3 is CASSNSGQGNEQYF. DNA for the CDR3: TGCGCCAGCAGCAATTCGGGACAGGGAAACGAGCAGTACTTC. The rearrangement uses TRBV5-1 and TRBJ2-7; 9 bases fit TRBD1. The CDR3 runs to 14 residues. Germline lookup yields CDR1 SGHRS and CDR2 YFSETQ. V lost 4 bases, J lost 5 bases, and 7 bases stayed unmatched.

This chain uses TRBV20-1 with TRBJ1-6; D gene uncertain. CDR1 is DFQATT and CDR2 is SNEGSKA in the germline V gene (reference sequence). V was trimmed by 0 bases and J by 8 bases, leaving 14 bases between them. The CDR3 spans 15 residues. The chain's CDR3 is CSARDAVLKDSPLHF. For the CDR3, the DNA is TGCAGTGCTAGAGATGCCGTGTTGAAAGATTCACCCCTCCACTTT.

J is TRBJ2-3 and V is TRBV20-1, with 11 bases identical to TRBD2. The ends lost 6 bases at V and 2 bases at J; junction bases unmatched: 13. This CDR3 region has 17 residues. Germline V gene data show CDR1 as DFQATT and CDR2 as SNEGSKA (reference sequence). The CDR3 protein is CSAGRGTSGHLTDTQYF. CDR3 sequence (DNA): TGCAGTGCCGGAAGGGGGACTAGCGGTCACCTCACAGATACGCAGTATTTT.

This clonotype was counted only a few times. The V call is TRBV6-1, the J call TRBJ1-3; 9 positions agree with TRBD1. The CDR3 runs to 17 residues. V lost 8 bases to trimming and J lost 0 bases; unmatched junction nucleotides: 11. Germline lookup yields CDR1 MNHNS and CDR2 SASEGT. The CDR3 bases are TGTGCCAGCCGAGACCGGCCGGGACAGGGCTCTGGAAACACCATATATTTT. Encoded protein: CASRDRPGQGSGNTIYF.

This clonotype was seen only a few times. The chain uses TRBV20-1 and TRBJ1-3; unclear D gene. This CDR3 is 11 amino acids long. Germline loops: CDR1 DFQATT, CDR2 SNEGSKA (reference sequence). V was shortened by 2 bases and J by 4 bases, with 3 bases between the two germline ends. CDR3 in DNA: TGCAGTGCTAGATTAGGAAACACCATATATTTT. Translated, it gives CSARLGNTIYF.

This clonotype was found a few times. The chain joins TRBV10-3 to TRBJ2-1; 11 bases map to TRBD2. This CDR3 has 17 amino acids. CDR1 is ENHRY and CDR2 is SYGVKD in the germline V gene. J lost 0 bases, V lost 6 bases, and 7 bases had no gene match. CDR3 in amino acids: CAISGTSGLSSYNEQFF. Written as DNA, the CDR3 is TGTGCCATCAGCGGGACTAGCGGACTTAGCTCCTACAATGAGCAGTTCTTC.

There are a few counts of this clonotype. The CDR3 DNA reads as TGTGCCAGCAGCTTAGACTCTCGTAGTTCCAATGAGCAGTTCTTC. Amino acid sequence: CASSLDSRSSNEQFF. The chain is built from TRBV7-2 and TRBJ2-1; D not certain. Trimming removed 1 base from V and 6 bases from J, with 13 bases in between. From germline, CDR1 is SGHTA and CDR2 FQGNSA. This CDR3 has 15 residues. The full variable domain, rest sourced from reference TRBV7-2 and TRBJ2-1, is GAGVSQSPSNKVTEKGKDVELRCDPISGHTALYWYRQSLGQGLEFLIYFQGNSAPDKSGLPSDRFSAERTGGSVSTLTIQRTQQEDSAVYLCASSLDSRSSNEQFFGPGTRLTVL.

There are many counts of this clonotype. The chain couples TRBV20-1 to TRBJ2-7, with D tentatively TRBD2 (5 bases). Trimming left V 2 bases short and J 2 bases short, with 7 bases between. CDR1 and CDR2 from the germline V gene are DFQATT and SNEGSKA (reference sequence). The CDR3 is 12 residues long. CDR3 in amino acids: CSARTGAYEQYF. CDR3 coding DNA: TGCAGTGCTAGAACCGGGGCCTACGAGCAGTACTTC.

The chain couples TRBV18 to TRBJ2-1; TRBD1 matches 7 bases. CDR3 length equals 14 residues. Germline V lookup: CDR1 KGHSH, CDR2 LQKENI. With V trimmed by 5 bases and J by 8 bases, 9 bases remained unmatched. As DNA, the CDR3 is TGTGCCAGCTCAATGACAGCCCAGGGGGATGAGCAGTTCTTC. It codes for CASSMTAQGDEQFF.

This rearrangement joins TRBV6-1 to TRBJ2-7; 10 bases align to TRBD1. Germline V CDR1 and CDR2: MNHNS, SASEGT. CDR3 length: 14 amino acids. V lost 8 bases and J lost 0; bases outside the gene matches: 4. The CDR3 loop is CASGDRGSSYEQYF. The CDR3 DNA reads TGTGCCAGCGGGGACAGGGGTAGCTCCTACGAGCAGTACTTC.

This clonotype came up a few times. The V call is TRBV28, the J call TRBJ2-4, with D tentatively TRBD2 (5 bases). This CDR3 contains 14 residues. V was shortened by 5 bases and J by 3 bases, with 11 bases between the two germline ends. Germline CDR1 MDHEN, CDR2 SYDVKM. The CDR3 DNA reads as TGTGCCAGCAGTCCCGCGAGGGTCAAAAACATTCAGTACTTC. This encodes CASSPARVKNIQYF.

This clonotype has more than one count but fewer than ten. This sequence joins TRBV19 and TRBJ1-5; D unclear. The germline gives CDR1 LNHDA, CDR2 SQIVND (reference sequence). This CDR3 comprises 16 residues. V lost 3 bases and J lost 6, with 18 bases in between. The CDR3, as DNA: TGTGCCAGTAGTATGGCCGGGCGGTCAACGGGTCAGCCCCAGCATTTT. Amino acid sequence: CASSMAGRSTGQPQHF.

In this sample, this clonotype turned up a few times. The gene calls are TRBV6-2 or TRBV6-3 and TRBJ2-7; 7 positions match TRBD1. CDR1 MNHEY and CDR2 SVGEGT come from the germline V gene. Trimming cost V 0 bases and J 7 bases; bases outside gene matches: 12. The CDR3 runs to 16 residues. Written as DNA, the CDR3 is TGTGCCAGCAGTTACTCGAGGCACAGGGGTGGGATGGAGCAGTACTTC. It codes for CASSYSRHRGGMEQYF.

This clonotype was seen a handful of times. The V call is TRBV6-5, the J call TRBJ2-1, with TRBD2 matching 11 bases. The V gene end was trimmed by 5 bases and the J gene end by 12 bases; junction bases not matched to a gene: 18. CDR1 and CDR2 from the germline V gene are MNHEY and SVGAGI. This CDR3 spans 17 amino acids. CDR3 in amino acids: CASSANTGTSGNRGQFF. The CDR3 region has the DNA TGTGCCAGCAGTGCGAACACCGGGACTAGCGGCAATAGAGGGCAGTTCTTC.

This CDR3 reads CASSLEGTGPREGYF. In DNA, the CDR3 is TGTGCCAGCAGCTTAGAAGGGACAGGTCCCCGGGAGGGGTACTTC. The chain employs TRBV7-9 and TRBJ2-7; either TRBD1 or TRBD2 may fit D (8 bases each). Trimming cost V 1 base and J 12 bases, with 22 bases left between them. The germline CDR1 and CDR2 sequences are SEHNR and FQNEAQ (reference sequence). The CDR3 spans 15 residues.

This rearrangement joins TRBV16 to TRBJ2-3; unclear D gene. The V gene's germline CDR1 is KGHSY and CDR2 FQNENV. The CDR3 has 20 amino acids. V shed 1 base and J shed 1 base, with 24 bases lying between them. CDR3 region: CASSQLTLGSSTMGTDTQYF. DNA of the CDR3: TGTGCCAGCAGCCAATTGACCCTGGGCTCATCTACTATGGGCACAGATACGCAGTATTTT.

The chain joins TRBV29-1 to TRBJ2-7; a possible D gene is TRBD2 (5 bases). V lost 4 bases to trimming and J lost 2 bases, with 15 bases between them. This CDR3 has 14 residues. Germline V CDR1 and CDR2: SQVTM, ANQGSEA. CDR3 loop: CSVVMGSNTYEQYF. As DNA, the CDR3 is TGCAGCGTTGTGATGGGGAGTAATACCTACGAGCAGTACTTC.

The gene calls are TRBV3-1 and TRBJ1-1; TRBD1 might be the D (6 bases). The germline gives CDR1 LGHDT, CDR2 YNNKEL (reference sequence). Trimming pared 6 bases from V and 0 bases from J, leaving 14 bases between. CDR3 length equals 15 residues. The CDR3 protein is CASRVQGHMNTEAFF. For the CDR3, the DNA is TGTGCCAGCAGGGTCCAGGGACATATGAACACTGAAGCTTTCTTT.

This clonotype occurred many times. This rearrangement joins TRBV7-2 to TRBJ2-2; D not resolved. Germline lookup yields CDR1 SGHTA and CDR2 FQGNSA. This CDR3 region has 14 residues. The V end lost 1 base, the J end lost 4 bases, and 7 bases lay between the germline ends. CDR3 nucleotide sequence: TGTGCCAGCAGCTTAGTACTGAGCACCGGGGAGCTGTTTTTT. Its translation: CASSLVLSTGELFF.

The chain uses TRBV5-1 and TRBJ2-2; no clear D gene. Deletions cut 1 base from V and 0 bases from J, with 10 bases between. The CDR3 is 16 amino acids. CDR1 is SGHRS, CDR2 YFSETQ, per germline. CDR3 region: CASSLNSGTNTGELFF. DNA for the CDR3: TGCGCCAGCAGCTTGAATTCTGGTACGAACACCGGGGAGCTGTTTTTT.

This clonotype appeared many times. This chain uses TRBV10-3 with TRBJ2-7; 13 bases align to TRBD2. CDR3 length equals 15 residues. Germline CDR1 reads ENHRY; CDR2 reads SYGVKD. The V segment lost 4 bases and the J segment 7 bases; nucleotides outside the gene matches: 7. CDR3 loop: CAISGTSGSPTEQYF. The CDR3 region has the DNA TGTGCCATCAGTGGGACTAGCGGGAGTCCCACGGAGCAGTACTTC.

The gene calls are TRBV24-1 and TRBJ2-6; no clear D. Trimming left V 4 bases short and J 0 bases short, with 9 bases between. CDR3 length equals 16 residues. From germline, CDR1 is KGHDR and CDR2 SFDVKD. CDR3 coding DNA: TGTGCCACCAGTGACTACAGTCGCTCTGGGGCCAACGTCCTGACTTTC. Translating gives CATSDYSRSGANVLTF.

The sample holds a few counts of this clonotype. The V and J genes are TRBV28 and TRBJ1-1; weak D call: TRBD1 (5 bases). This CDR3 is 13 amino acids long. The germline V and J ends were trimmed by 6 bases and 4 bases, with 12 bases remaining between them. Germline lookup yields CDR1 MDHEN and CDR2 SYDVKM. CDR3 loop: CASSSGGSTEAFF. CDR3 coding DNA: TGTGCCAGCAGCTCGGGGGGGAGCACTGAAGCTTTCTTT. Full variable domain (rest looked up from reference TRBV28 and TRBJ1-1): DVKVTQSSRYLVKRTGEKVFLECVQDMDHENMFWYRQDPGLGLRLIYFSYDVKMKEKGDIPEGYSVSREKKERFSLILESASTNQTSMYLCASSSGGSTEAFFGQGTRLTVV.

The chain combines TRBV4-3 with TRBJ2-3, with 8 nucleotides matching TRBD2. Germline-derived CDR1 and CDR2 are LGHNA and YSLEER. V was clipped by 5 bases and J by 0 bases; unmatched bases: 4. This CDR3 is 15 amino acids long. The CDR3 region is CASSFSGISTDTQYF. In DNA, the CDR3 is TGCGCCAGCAGCTTTAGCGGGATTAGCACAGATACGCAGTATTTT.

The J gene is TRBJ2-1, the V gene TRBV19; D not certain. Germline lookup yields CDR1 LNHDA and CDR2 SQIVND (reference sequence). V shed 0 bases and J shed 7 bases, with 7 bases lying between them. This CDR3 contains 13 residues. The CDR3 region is CASSIDGRNEQFF. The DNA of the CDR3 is TGTGCCAGTAGTATAGATGGCAGAAATGAGCAGTTCTTC.

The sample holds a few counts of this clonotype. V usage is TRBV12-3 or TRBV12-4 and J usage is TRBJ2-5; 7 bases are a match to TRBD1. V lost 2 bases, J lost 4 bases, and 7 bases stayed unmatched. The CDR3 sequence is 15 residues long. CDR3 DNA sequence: TGTGCCAGCAGTTTAAAAGGGGGCCTAGGAGAGACCCAGTACTTC. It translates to CASSLKGGLGETQYF.

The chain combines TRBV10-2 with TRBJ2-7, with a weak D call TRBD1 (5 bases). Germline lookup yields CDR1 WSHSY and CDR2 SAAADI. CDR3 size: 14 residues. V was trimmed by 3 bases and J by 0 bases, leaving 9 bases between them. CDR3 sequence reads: CASSDYRRSYEQYF. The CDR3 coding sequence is TGCGCCAGCAGTGACTACAGGCGCTCCTACGAGCAGTACTTC.

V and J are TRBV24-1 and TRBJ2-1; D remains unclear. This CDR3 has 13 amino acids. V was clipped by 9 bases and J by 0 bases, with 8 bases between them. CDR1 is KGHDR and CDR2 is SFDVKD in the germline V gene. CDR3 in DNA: TGTGCCACCCGTTCTAGCTCCTACAATGAGCAGTTCTTC. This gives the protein CATRSSSYNEQFF.

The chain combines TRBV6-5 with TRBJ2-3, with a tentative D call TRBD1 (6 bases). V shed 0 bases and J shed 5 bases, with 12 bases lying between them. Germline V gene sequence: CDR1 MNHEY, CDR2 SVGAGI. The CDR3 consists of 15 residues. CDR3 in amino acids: CASSYSRQDKDTQYF. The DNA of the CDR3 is TGTGCCAGCAGTTACTCGAGACAGGATAAAGATACGCAGTATTTT.